The entry below gives a single T cell receptor (beta chain) sequence along with its context. The antigen remains undetermined. This entry belongs to a study of identical twins. General study results and limits: Interpretation of the results relied on cross-sectional statistical analysis and not on following the same donors.

Template switching created a universal primer site, and the cDNA included unique molecular identifiers. TCRdb used MiXCR to reprocess the 5' RACE reads, holding one entry per CDR3 protein. This table has just over 450,000 distinct CDR3 sequences, approximately 14% appearing once. With 0 bases removed from V and 9 bases from J, the gap between germline ends came to 16 bases. There are 14 residues in the CDR3. CDR1 SGHRS and CDR2 YFSETQ come from the germline V gene. This sample also appeared in a second study, on yellow fever vaccine responses in identical twins. From that paper: Reportedly, twins' vaccine T cell responses looked partly convergent and partly personalized.

The sample consisted of CD4+ T cells sorted from blood. The rearrangement joins TRBV5-1 to TRBJ2-7; no reliable D call. The source of this sequence is a woman aged 18-29 years in good health. The CDR3 coding sequence is TGCGCCAGCAGCTTGGCGCAGGCCCCTAGGGTGCAGTACTTC. Its translation: CASSLAQAPRVQYF. The entire variable domain, with the rest obtained from reference TRBV5-1 and TRBJ2-7, is as follows: KAGVTQTPRYLIKTRGQQVTLSCSPISGHRSVSWYQQTPGQGLQFLFEYFSETQRNKGNFPGRFSGRQFSNSRSEMNVSTLELGDSALYLCASSLAQAPRVQYFGPGTRLTVT.